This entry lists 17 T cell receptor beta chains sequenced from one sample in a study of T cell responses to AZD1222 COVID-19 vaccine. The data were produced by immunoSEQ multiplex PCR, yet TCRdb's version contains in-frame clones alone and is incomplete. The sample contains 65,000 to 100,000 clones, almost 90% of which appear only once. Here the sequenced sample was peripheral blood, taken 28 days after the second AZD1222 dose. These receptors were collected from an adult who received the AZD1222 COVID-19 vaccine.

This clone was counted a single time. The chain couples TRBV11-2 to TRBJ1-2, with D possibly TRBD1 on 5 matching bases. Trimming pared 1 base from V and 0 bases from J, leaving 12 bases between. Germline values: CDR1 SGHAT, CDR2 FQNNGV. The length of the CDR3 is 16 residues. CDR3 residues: CASSLGGGGPNYGYTF. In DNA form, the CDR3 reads TGTGCCAGCAGCTTAGGGGGCGGCGGTCCTAACTATGGCTACACCTTC. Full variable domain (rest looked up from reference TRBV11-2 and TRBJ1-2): EAGVAQSPRYKIIEKRQSVAFWCNPISGHATLYWYQQILGQGPKLLIQFQNNGVVDDSQLPKDRFSAERLKGVDSTLKIQPAKLEDSAVYLCASSLGGGGPNYGYTFGSGTRLTVV.

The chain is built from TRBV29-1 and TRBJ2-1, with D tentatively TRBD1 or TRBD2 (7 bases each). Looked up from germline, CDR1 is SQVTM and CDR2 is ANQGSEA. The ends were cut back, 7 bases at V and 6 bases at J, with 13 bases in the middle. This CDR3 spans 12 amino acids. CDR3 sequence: CSDQGEGNEQFF. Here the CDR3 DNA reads TGCAGCGACCAGGGGGAGGGCAATGAGCAGTTCTTC.

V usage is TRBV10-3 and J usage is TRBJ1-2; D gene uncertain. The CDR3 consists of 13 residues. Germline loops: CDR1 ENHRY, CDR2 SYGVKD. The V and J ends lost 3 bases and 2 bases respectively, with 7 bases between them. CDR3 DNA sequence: TGTGCCATCAGTGACACAATGAACTATGGCTACACCTTC. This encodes CAISDTMNYGYTF.

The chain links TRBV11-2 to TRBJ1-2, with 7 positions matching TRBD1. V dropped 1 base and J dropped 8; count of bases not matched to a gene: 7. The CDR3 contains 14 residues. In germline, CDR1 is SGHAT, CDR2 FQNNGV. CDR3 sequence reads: CASSLVAAGGGYTF. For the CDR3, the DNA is TGTGCCAGCAGCTTAGTTGCGGCAGGGGGAGGCTACACCTTC.

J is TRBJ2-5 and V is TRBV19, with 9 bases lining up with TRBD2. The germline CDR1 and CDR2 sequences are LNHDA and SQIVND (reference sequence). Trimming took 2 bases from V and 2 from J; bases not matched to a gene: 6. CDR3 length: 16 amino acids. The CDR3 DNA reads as TGTGCCAGTAGTATATGGGGTCTAGCGGGGCAAGAGACCCAGTACTTC. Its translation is CASSIWGLAGQETQYF.

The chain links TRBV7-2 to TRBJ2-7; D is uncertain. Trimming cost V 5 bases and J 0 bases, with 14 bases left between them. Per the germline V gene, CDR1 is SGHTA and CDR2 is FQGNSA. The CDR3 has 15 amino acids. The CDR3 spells CASSGSLTYSYEQYF. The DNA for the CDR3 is TGTGCCAGCAGCGGAAGCCTTACCTACTCCTACGAGCAGTACTTC.

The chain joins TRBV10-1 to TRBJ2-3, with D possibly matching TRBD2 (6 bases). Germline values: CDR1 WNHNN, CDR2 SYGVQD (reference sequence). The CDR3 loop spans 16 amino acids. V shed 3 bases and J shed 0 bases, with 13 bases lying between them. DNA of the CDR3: TGCGCCAGCAGTGAATCTGCTAGCGAGAGCACAGATACGCAGTATTTT. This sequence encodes CASSESASESTDTQYF.

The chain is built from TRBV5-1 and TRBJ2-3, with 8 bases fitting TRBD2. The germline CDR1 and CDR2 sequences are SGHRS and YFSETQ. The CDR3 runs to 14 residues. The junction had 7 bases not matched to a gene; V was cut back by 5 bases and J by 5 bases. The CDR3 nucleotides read TGCGCCAGCAGGCTAGCGGGCGCTGTAGATACGCAGTATTTT. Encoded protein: CASRLAGAVDTQYF.

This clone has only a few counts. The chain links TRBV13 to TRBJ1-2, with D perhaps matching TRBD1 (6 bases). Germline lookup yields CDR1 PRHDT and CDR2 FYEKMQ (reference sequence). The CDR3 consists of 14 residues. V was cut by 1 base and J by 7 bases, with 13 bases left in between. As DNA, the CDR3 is TGTGCCAGCAGCTTAGATCCGGGGGCCGTTGGCTACACCTTC. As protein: CASSLDPGAVGYTF.

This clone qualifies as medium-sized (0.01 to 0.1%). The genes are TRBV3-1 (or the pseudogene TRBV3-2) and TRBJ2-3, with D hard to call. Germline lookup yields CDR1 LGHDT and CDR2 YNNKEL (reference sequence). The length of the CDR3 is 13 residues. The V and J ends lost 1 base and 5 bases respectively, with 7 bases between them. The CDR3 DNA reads TGTGCCAGCAGCCAAGTGGTGGGAGATACGCAGTATTTT. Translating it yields CASSQVVGDTQYF.

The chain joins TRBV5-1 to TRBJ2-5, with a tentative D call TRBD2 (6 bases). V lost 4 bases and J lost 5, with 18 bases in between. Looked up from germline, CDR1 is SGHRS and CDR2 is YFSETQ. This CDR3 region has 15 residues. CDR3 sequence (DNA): TGCGCCAGCAGCATGGCGGGACGCCCTCCGGAGACCCAGTACTTC. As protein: CASSMAGRPPETQYF.

The DNA for the CDR3 is TGTGCCAGCTCTCCCGACAGGGTCGGTAATTCACCCCTCCACTTT. It yields the protein CASSPDRVGNSPLHF. J is TRBJ1-6 and V is TRBV18; 7 nucleotides line up with TRBD1. Looked up from germline, CDR1 is KGHSH and CDR2 is LQKENI. This CDR3 is built from 15 residues. V shed 6 bases, J shed 6 bases, and the junction held 8 bases outside the gene matches.

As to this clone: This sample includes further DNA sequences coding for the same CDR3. The CDR3 region has the DNA TGTGCCAGCAGCCAAGTTGGAGAGCAGTACTTC. Translated: CASSQVGEQYF. The chain combines TRBV3-1 (or the pseudogene TRBV3-2) with TRBJ2-7; D is uncertain. With 1 base removed from V and 7 bases from J, the gap between germline ends came to 5 bases. The CDR3 has 11 residues. In germline, CDR1 is LGHDT, CDR2 YNNKEL (reference sequence).

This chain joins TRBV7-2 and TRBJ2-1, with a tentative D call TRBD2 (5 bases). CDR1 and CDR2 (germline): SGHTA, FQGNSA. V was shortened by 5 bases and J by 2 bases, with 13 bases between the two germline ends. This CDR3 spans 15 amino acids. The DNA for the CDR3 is TGTGCCAGCAGCCCTGAACTAGGAGCCTACAATGAGCAGTTCTTC. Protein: CASSPELGAYNEQFF. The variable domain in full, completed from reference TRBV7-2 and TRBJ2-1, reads GAGVSQSPSNKVTEKGKDVELRCDPISGHTALYWYRQSLGQGLEFLIYFQGNSAPDKSGLPSDRFSAERTGGSVSTLTIQRTQQEDSAVYLCASSPELGAYNEQFFGPGTRLTVL.

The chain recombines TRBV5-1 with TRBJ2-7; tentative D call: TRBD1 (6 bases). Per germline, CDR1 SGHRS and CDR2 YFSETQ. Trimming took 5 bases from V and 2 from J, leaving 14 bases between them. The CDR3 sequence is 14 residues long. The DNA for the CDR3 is TGCGCCAGCAGGAATTCTCAGGGGCCCTACGAGCAGTACTTC. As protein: CASRNSQGPYEQYF.

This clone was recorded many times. The chain's CDR3 is CASSEATGGMGHSYEQYF. For the CDR3, the DNA is TGTGCCAGCAGTGAAGCCACTGGGGGGATGGGCCATTCCTACGAGCAGTACTTC. The V gene is TRBV6-1, the J gene TRBJ2-7; TRBD2 is a possible D gene (6 bases). The germline V gene has CDR1 MNHNS and CDR2 SASEGT. The CDR3 has 18 residues. Trimming shortened V by 0 bases and J by 1 base, and 19 bases separated the two germline ends.

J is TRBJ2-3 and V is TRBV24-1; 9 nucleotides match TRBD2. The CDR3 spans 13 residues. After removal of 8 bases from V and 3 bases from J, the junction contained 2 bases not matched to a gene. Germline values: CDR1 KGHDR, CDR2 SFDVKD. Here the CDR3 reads CATTSGKTDTQYF. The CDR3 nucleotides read TGTGCCACCACTAGCGGGAAGACAGATACGCAGTATTTT.